A single sample gave rise to the 2 T cell receptor beta chains below, sequenced in a study of blood T cell repertoires in COVID-19. TCRdb's copy holds only in-frame clones and misses some; the assay was immunoSEQ multiplex PCR. The sample has about 160,000 clones, roughly 80% seen once. Material: PBMCs or T cells enriched from blood (not recorded which). The receptor source for this set is a woman aged 45-59 years who had recovered from COVID-19.

V usage is TRBV7-3 and J usage is TRBJ2-2, with no clear D. This CDR3 has 15 amino acids. Germline V gene data show CDR1 as SGHTA and CDR2 as FQGTGA. V was trimmed by 1 base and J by 4 bases, leaving 10 bases between them. CDR3 sequence: CASSLIFSGTGELFF. For the CDR3, the DNA is TGTGCCAGCAGCTTAATTTTCTCGGGCACCGGGGAGCTGTTTTTT.

The chain carries TRBV25-1 and TRBJ1-1, with D possibly TRBD1 on 5 matching bases. V shed 5 bases and J shed 2 bases, with 9 bases lying between them. CDR1 and CDR2 from the germline V gene are MGHDK and SYGVNS. The CDR3 is 13 residues long. CDR3: CASSPRANTEAFF. In DNA form, the CDR3 reads TGTGCCAGCAGTCCCAGGGCCAACACTGAAGCTTTCTTT.